Here is one T cell receptor beta chain with its context. Repertoires were generated with immunoSEQ multiplex PCR, while TCRdb's copy carries only in-frame clones and drops some. The table shows approximately 89,000 clones, with 90% to 95% occurring only once. V lost 4 bases and J lost 0; bases outside the gene matches: 11. The germline CDR1 and CDR2 sequences are SGHTA and FQGNSA. This CDR3 is 17 amino acids long. The data derive from a study of T cell changes during pregnancy in multiple sclerosis. Sequences were derived from peripheral blood, sampled in the third trimester of pregnancy. This TCR was sampled from a female donor with multiple sclerosis, enrolled in a pregnancy study. The rearrangement joins TRBV7-2 to TRBJ2-7; TRBD2 aligns across 8 bases. Here the CDR3 DNA reads TGTGCCAGCAGCTATGGGGTTTCGAGCGGGAGCTCCTACGAGCAGTACTTC. It encodes CASSYGVSSGSSYEQYF.